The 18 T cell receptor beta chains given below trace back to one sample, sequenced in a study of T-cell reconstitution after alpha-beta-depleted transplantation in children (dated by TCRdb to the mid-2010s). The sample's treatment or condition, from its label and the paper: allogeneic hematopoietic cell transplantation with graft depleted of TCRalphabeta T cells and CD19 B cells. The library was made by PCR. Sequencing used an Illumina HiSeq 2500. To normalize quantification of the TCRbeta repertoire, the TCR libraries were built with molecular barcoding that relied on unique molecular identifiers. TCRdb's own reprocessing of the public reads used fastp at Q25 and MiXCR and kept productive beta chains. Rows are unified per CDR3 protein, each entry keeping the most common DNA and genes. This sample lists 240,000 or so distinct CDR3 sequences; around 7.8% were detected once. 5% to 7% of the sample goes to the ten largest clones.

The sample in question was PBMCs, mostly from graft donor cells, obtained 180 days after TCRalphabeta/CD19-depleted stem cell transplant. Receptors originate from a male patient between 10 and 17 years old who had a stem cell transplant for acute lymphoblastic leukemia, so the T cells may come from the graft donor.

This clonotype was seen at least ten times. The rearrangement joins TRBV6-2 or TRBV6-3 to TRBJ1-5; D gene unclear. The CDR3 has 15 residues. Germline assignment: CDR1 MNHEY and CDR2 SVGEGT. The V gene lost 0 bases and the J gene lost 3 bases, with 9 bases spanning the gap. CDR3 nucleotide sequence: TGTGCCAGCAGTTACTCGGGTACACACAATCAGCCCCAGCATTTT. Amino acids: CASSYSGTHNQPQHF.

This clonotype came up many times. CDR3 amino acids: CASSLGTAFF. The CDR3 DNA follows: TGTGCCAGCAGCTTAGGGACGGCTTTCTTT. The chain has TRBV7-9 and TRBJ1-1; D unclear. Trimming left V 1 base short and J 11 bases short, with 5 bases between. Germline V gives CDR1 SEHNR, CDR2 FQNEAQ (reference sequence). The CDR3 extends over 10 amino acids.

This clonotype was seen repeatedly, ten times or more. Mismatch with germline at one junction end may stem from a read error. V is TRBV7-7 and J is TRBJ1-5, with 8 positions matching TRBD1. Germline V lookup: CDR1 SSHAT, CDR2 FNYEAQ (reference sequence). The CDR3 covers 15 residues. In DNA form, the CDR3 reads TGTGCTAGCAGCCCATACGACAGGGGAGGCCAGCCCCAGCATTTT. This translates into CASSPYDRGGQPQHF.

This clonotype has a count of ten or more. The CDR3 DNA sequence: TGCGCCAGCAGCTTGTCCATTCACAATGAGCAGTTCTTC. Amino acid sequence: CASSLSIHNEQFF. The J gene is TRBJ2-1, the V gene TRBV5-1; D remains unclear. Trimming left V 1 base short and J 5 bases short, with 7 bases between. Germline loops: CDR1 SGHRS, CDR2 YFSETQ. CDR3 size: 13 residues.

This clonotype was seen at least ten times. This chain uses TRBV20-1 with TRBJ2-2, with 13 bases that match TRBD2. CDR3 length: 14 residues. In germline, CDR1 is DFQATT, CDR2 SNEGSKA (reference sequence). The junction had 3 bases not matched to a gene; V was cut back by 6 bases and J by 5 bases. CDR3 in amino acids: CSAALAGGTGELFF. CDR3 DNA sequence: TGCAGTGCCGCACTAGCGGGGGGGACCGGGGAGCTGTTTTTT.

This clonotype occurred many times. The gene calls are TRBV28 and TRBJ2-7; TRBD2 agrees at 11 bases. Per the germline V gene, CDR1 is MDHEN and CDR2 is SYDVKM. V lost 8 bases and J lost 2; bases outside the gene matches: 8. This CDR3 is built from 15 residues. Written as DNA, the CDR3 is TGTGCCAGCGGAATCCCGGGACTAGCGGCCTACGAGCAGTACTTC. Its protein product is CASGIPGLAAYEQYF.

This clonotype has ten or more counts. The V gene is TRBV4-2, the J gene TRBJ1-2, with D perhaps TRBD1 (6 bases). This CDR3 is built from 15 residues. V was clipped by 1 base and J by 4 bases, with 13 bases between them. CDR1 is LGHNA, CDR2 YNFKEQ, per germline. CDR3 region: CASSQGIGTPYGYTF. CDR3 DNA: TGTGCCAGCAGCCAAGGAATCGGGACACCCTATGGCTACACCTTC.

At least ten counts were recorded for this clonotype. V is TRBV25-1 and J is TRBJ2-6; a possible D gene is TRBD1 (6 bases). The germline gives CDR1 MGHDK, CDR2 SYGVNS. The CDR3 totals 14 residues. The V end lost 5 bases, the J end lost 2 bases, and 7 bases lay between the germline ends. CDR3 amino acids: CASSPGAGANVLTF. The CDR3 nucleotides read TGTGCCAGCAGTCCAGGGGCTGGGGCCAACGTCCTGACTTTC.

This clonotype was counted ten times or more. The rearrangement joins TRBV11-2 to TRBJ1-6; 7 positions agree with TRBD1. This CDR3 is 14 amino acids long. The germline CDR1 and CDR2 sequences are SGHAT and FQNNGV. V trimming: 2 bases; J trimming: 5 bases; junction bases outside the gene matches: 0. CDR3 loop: CASSLRGHNSPLHF. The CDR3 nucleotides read TGTGCCAGCAGCTTAAGGGGGCATAATTCACCCCTCCACTTT.

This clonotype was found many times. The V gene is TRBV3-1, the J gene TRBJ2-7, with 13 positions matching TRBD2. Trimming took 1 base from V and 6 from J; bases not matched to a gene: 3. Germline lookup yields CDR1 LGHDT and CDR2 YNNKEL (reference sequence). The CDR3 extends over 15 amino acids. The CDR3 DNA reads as TGTGCCAGCAGCCAAGCGGGGACTAGCGGGACCGAGCAGTACTTC. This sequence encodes CASSQAGTSGTEQYF.

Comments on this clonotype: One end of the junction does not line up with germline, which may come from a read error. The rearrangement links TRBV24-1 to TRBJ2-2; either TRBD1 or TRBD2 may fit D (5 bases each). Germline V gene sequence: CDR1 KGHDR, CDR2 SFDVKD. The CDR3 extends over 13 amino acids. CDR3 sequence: CATRATNTGALFF. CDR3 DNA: TGTGCCACCAGGGCGACGAACACCGGGGCGCTGTTTTTT.

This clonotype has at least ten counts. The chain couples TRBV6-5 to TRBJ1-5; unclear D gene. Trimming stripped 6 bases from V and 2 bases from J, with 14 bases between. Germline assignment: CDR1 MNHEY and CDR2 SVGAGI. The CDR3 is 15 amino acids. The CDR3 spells CASRAQAGGNQPQHF. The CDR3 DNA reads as TGTGCCAGCAGAGCCCAGGCGGGAGGCAATCAGCCCCAGCATTTT.

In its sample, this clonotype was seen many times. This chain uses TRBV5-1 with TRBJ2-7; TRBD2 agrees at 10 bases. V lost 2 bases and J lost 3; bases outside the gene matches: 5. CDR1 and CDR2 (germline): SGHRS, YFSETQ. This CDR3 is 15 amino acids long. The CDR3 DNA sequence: TGCGCCAGCAGCTTTGGTCTAGCGGGAGACTACGAGCAGTACTTC. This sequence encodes CASSFGLAGDYEQYF.

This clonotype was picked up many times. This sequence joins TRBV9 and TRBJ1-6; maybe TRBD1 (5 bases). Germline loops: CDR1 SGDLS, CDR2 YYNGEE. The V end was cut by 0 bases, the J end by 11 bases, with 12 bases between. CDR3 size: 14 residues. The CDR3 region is CASSVAWGVTPLHF. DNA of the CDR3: TGTGCCAGCAGCGTAGCGTGGGGGGTGACACCCCTCCACTTT.

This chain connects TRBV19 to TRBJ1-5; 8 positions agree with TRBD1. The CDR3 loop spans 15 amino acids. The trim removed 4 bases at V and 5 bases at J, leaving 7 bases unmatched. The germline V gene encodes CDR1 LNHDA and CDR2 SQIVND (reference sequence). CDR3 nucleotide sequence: TGTGCCAGTAGTAGACCGACAGGGGACCATCAGCCCCAGCATTTT. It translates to CASSRPTGDHQPQHF.

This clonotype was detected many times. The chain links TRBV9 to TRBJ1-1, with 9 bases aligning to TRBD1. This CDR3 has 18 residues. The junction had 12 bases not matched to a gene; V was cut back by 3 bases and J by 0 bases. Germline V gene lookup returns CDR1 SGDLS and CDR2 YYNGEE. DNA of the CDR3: TGTGCCAGCAGCGGTGTAGGATCCCGGGACAGGGTGAACACTGAAGCTTTCTTT. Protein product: CASSGVGSRDRVNTEAFF.

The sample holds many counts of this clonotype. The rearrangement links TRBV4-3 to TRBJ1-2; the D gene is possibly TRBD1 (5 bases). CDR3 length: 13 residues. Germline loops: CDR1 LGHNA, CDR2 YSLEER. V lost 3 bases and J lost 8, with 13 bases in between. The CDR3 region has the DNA TGCGCCAGCAGCCACCGGGACTCAAAGGGCTACACCTTC. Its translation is CASSHRDSKGYTF.

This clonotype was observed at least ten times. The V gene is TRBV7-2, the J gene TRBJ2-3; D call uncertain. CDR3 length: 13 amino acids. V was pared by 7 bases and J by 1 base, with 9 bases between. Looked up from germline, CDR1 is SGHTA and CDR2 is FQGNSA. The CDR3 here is CASILKGTDTQYF. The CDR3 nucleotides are TGTGCCAGCATCCTAAAGGGCACAGATACGCAGTATTTT.